The clone carrying this T cell receptor (beta chain) was counted between two and nine times. Its antigen is unidentified. Via MiXCR, TCRdb re-called the 5' RACE reads, giving one row per CDR3 protein. Here the sample spans roughly 410,000 distinct CDR3 sequences, approximately 25% being singletons. This sample is part of a study of T-cell memory formation after mild COVID-19. Study-level background: TCR clusters were mostly confined to one donor each. General study findings and limits: Clones contracting across day 15 to 85 had a balanced CD4/CD8 profile; later expanding clones leaned CD4+. Clones from the second wave (peaking day 37) had unconfirmed SARS-CoV-2 specificity.

The V and J ends lost 5 bases and 5 bases respectively, with 14 bases between them. The CDR3 spans 14 residues. The clonotype comes from an adult woman who had mild COVID-19 (a few samples of this study predate the infection). Cell type and time point are not known. J is TRBJ2-3 and V is TRBV12-3 or TRBV12-4, with D possibly being TRBD2 (6 bases). Sequencing was performed on PBMCs or a T cell subset sorted from them (not recorded which). In nucleotides, the CDR3 is TGTGCCAGCAGTCTTGGGACTGCCCGAGATACGCAGTATTTT. Its translation: CASSLGTARDTQYF.